These 28 T cell receptor beta chains were sequenced from one sample in a study of T-cell memory formation after mild COVID-19. In TCRdb, the 5' RACE reads were re-called with MiXCR into one record per CDR3 protein. Of under 650,000 distinct CDR3 sequences listed, roughly 18% are singletons. Sequencing input: PBMCs or a T cell subset sorted from them (not recorded which). The receptors here all came from an adult woman who had mild COVID-19 (a few samples of this study predate the infection). Cell type and time point are not known.

This clonotype was seen more than once but under ten times. J is TRBJ1-4 and V is TRBV12-3 or TRBV12-4; D remains ambiguous. V was clipped by 5 bases and J by 8 bases, with 6 bases between them. The length of the CDR3 is 11 residues. In DNA, the CDR3 is TGTGCCAGCAGTAGCCTGGAAAAACTGTTTTTT. Translating it yields CASSSLEKLFF.

This clonotype was recorded a few times. J is TRBJ1-6 and V is TRBV12-3 or TRBV12-4; 7 positions agree with TRBD1. The V gene end was trimmed by 8 bases and the J gene end by 7 bases; junction bases not matched to a gene: 5. The CDR3 runs to 13 residues. The CDR3 DNA reads as TGTGCCAGCGAACAGGGGTGGAATTCACCCCTCCACTTT. This gives the protein CASEQGWNSPLHF.

This clonotype was seen more than once but under ten times. The chain uses TRBV9 and TRBJ2-1; the match to TRBD2 covers 7 bases. The CDR3 runs 15 residues. V trimming: 0 bases; J trimming: 6 bases; junction bases outside the gene matches: 6. Germline loops: CDR1 SGDLS, CDR2 YYNGEE. CDR3 sequence (DNA): TGTGCCAGCAGCGTAGGGGCTAGCGGAGCCAATGAGCAGTTCTTC. Translated: CASSVGASGANEQFF. The full variable domain, in which reference TRBV9 and TRBJ2-1 provide the parts outside the CDR3, is DSGVTQTPKHLITATGQRVTLRCSPRSGDLSVYWYQQSLDQGLQFLIQYYNGEERAKGNILERFSAQQFPDLHSELNLSSLELGDSALYFCASSVGASGANEQFFGPGTRLTVL.

CDR3 residues: CASSLRGSGRYTGELFF. The CDR3 DNA reads as TGTGCCAGCAGCTTAAGAGGTAGCGGGCGATACACCGGGGAGCTGTTTTTT. The rearrangement links TRBV7-8 to TRBJ2-2; 7 nucleotides match TRBD2. The V segment lost 2 bases and the J segment 3 bases; nucleotides outside the gene matches: 9. This CDR3 spans 17 amino acids. CDR1 and CDR2 from the germline V gene are SGHVS and FQNEAQ.

This clonotype was found many times. This chain uses TRBV11-3 with TRBJ1-1; 8 positions match TRBD1. The V gene end was trimmed by 2 bases and the J gene end by 1 base; junction bases not matched to a gene: 3. This CDR3 is built from 15 residues. The V gene's germline CDR1 is SGHNT and CDR2 YENEEA. The CDR3: CASSLSGTGNTEAFF. DNA for the CDR3: TGTGCCAGCAGCTTAAGCGGGACAGGGAACACTGAAGCTTTCTTT.

This clonotype was observed a handful of times. This sequence joins TRBV5-1 and TRBJ2-1, with 9 nucleotides matching TRBD2. The CDR3 extends over 19 amino acids. The V gene's germline CDR1 is SGHRS and CDR2 YFSETQ. The J segment lost 4 bases and the V segment lost 0 bases, leaving 14 bases of the junction unmatched. The CDR3 nucleotides are TGCGCCAGCAGCTTGGCCGGTATCGGCGGGGGGGCTGCATACAATGAGCAGTTCTTC. Protein: CASSLAGIGGGAAYNEQFF.

V gene TRBV29-1 combines with J gene TRBJ2-4, with D perhaps TRBD1 (6 bases). Trimming took off 5 bases at V and 8 bases at J, with 16 bases between the two ends. CDR3 length: 13 amino acids. Germline values: CDR1 SQVTM, CDR2 ANQGSEA. The CDR3 DNA reads TGCAGCGTTAGGTCTGGGGGCGTGGACATTCAGTACTTC. It is translated as CSVRSGGVDIQYF.

The chain is built from TRBV19 and TRBJ2-6; D may be TRBD1 (6 bases). There are 17 residues in the CDR3. V lost 6 bases to trimming and J lost 0 bases, with 15 bases between them. Per germline, CDR1 LNHDA and CDR2 SQIVND (reference sequence). Here the CDR3 DNA reads TGTGCCAGTAGGTCAAGACAGGTTGACTCTGGGGCCAACGTCCTGACTTTC. This gives the protein CASRSRQVDSGANVLTF.

The chain is built from TRBV9 and TRBJ2-3; D not resolved. This CDR3 spans 14 amino acids. The ends were cut back, 0 bases at V and 3 bases at J, with 8 bases in the middle. CDR1 SGDLS and CDR2 YYNGEE come from the germline V gene. CDR3 region: CASSVAWATDTQYF. For the CDR3, the DNA is TGTGCCAGCAGCGTAGCTTGGGCAACAGATACGCAGTATTTT.

This clonotype was seen only a few times. The chain recombines TRBV7-9 with TRBJ1-3; 9 bases line up with TRBD1. V shed 3 bases, J shed 0 bases, and the junction held 12 bases outside the gene matches. CDR1 is SEHNR, CDR2 FQNEAQ, per germline (reference sequence). This CDR3 has 19 amino acids. As DNA, the CDR3 is TGTGCCAGCAGCTTTCTTCTCCTCACAGGGGGCCGCTCTGGAAACACCATATATTTT. This gives the protein CASSFLLLTGGRSGNTIYF.

This clonotype was seen only a few times. The chain employs TRBV5-1 and TRBJ2-5, with D perhaps TRBD1 or TRBD2 (5 bases each). There are 15 residues in the CDR3. V was pared by 3 bases and J by 9 bases, with 21 bases between. Looked up from germline, CDR1 is SGHRS and CDR2 is YFSETQ. The CDR3 sequence is CASSSRKSGPRPQYF. The CDR3 DNA is TGCGCCAGCAGCTCACGGAAGTCGGGGCCCCGACCCCAGTACTTC.

This chain links TRBV21-1 with TRBJ2-2; the table calls TRBD2, which could not be checked here. TRBV21-1 is recorded as a pseudogene. This CDR3 has 18 residues. The CDR3 DNA reads as TGTGCCAGCAGACCTGAAATGAGCATCGGGGGGGATCCCGGGGAGCTGTTTTTT. Translating it yields CASRPEMSIGGDPGELFF.

A few counts support this clonotype. The V call is TRBV4-2, the J call TRBJ2-5; a weak D match, TRBD1 (5 bases). The length of the CDR3 is 15 residues. The V and J ends lost 4 bases and 1 base respectively, with 13 bases between them. Germline V gene lookup returns CDR1 LGHNA and CDR2 YNFKEQ. The CDR3 DNA reads TGTGCCAGCAGCCCAAGTGATGGGGCCCAAGAGACCCAGTACTTC. This gives the protein CASSPSDGAQETQYF.

The chain is built from TRBV5-1 and TRBJ1-1; TRBD1 is a possible D gene (6 bases). The V gene lost 0 bases and the J gene lost 5 bases, with 11 bases spanning the gap. Germline CDR1 and CDR2: SGHRS and YFSETQ. This CDR3 is 14 amino acids long. CDR3 nucleotides: TGCGCCAGCAGCTTGGAAGGGGGACATACTGAAGCTTTCTTT. Translating it yields CASSLEGGHTEAFF.

There are a few counts of this clonotype. The J gene is TRBJ2-3, the V gene TRBV7-2; no firm D call. The V and J ends lost 7 bases and 2 bases respectively, with 19 bases between them. The CDR3 length is 16 residues. Germline V gives CDR1 SGHTA, CDR2 FQGNSA. DNA for the CDR3: TGTGCCAGCACCTCCCCTGCCAGCGTTTTCACAGATACGCAGTATTTT. The encoded protein is CASTSPASVFTDTQYF.

The chain uses TRBV16 and TRBJ2-7, with 9 bases lining up with TRBD1. The germline CDR1 and CDR2 sequences are KGHSY and FQNENV. V dropped 7 bases and J dropped 2; count of bases not matched to a gene: 3. This CDR3 contains 13 residues. CDR3 region: CASTQGAPYEQYF. CDR3 DNA: TGTGCCAGCACACAGGGGGCCCCCTACGAGCAGTACTTC.

The chain links TRBV14 to TRBJ2-7; tentatively, D is TRBD2 (6 bases). Trimming pared 3 bases from V and 4 bases from J, leaving 13 bases between. This CDR3 contains 14 residues. Germline loops: CDR1 SGHDN, CDR2 FVKESK. The CDR3 sequence is CASSHGRGLYEQYF. CDR3 in DNA: TGTGCCAGCAGCCACGGGCGGGGACTGTACGAGCAGTACTTC. Full variable domain (rest looked up from reference TRBV14 and TRBJ2-7): EAGVTQFPSHSVIEKGQTVTLRCDPISGHDNLYWYRRVMGKEIKFLLHFVKESKQDESGMPNNRFLAERTGGTYSTLKVQPAELEDSGVYFCASSHGRGLYEQYFGPGTRLTVT.

This clonotype was seen at least ten times. The chain carries TRBV5-1 and TRBJ1-1, with 7 bases lining up with TRBD1. With 4 bases clipped from V and 4 bases from J, the junction kept 4 bases outside the gene matches. CDR1 is SGHRS, CDR2 YFSETQ, per germline. This CDR3 is built from 13 residues. The CDR3 region has the DNA TGCGCCAGCAGCCAGGGGGGGGTCACTGAAGCTTTCTTT. This codes for CASSQGGVTEAFF.

This clonotype was seen a few times. The V and J genes are TRBV6-6 and TRBJ1-1; tentative D call: TRBD1 (5 bases). The germline CDR1 and CDR2 sequences are MNHNY and SVGAGI (reference sequence). This CDR3 has 15 amino acids. Trimming removed 4 bases at V and 1 base at J, with 13 bases between. The DNA for the CDR3 is TGTGCCAGCAGTTGGGGGGACGGATGGAACACTGAAGCTTTCTTT. Translation gives CASSWGDGWNTEAFF.

This clonotype was counted a few times. The chain carries TRBV18 and TRBJ2-1; TRBD1 matches at 7 bases. Trimming at V came to 7 bases and at J to 9 bases, leaving 18 bases not matched to a gene. There are 16 residues in the CDR3. CDR1 is KGHSH, CDR2 LQKENI, per germline. CDR3 nucleotides: TGTGCCAGCTGGATGAGACAGGGATCCTCCCGAGGTGAGCAGTTCTTC. Amino acid sequence: CASWMRQGSSRGEQFF.

The rearrangement uses TRBV24-1 and TRBJ2-2, with D perhaps matching TRBD1 (5 bases). Germline V gene data show CDR1 as KGHDR and CDR2 as SFDVKD. Trimming removed 2 bases from V and 5 bases from J, with 11 bases in between. The CDR3 length is 15 residues. DNA of the CDR3: TGTGCCACCAGTGATTCAAGGGGCGTTACCGGGGAGCTGTTTTTT. Protein: CATSDSRGVTGELFF.

This chain joins TRBV7-9 and TRBJ2-7, with 8 nucleotides matching TRBD1. Per germline, CDR1 SEHNR and CDR2 FQNEAQ (reference sequence). J was trimmed by 5 bases and V by 5 bases; bases with no gene match: 8. The CDR3 is 14 residues long. Here the CDR3 DNA reads TGTGCCAGCAGCCTTGGAAACAGGGGGAACGAGCAGTACTTC. Its protein is CASSLGNRGNEQYF.

In this sample, this clonotype turned up many times. This rearrangement joins TRBV20-1 to TRBJ2-3; D remains ambiguous. This CDR3 has 12 residues. V was shortened by 6 bases and J by 4 bases, with 11 bases between the two germline ends. Germline V gene lookup returns CDR1 DFQATT and CDR2 SNEGSKA (reference sequence). This CDR3 is CSAPLGPDTQYF. In DNA form, the CDR3 reads TGCAGTGCCCCTCTGGGTCCAGATACGCAGTATTTT.

This clonotype was seen a few times. The chain is built from TRBV12-3 or TRBV12-4 and TRBJ2-1, with unresolved D. V shed 2 bases and J shed 9 bases, with 17 bases lying between them. CDR3 length: 15 residues. CDR3 in DNA: TGTGCCAGCAGTTTAAACGGGCCTCGCGTCGGTGAGCAGTTCTTC. It specifies CASSLNGPRVGEQFF.

The CDR3 sequence: CASSQEATRTDTQYF. CDR3 nucleotides: TGCGCCAGCAGCCAAGAAGCAACCCGAACAGATACGCAGTATTTT. The chain is built from TRBV4-1 and TRBJ2-3; D ambiguous. CDR3 size: 15 residues. V was clipped by 0 bases and J by 3 bases, with 10 bases between them. The germline CDR1 and CDR2 sequences are MGHRA and YSYEKL.

This clonotype was found a few times. CDR3 region: CATSDRTSGSADTQYF. CDR3 coding DNA: TGTGCCACCAGTGATCGGACTAGCGGGAGTGCAGATACGCAGTATTTT. This sequence joins TRBV24-1 and TRBJ2-3, with 13 bases aligning to TRBD2. The CDR3 consists of 16 residues. Germline CDR1 is KGHDR and CDR2 is SFDVKD. With V trimmed by 3 bases and J by 4 bases, 3 bases remained unmatched.

V is TRBV7-2 and J is TRBJ2-3, with 11 bases fitting TRBD2. The germline V gene has CDR1 SGHTA and CDR2 FQGNSA. V lost 4 bases and J lost 4; bases outside the gene matches: 4. The CDR3 has 15 residues. The CDR3, as DNA: TGTGCCAGCAGCTCTAGCGGGGGGAAGGCAGATACGCAGTATTTT. Its protein product is CASSSSGGKADTQYF.

This clonotype appeared a few times. The rearrangement uses TRBV5-1 and TRBJ1-1, with a tentative D call TRBD1 (6 bases). The CDR3 extends over 14 amino acids. V was clipped by 3 bases and J by 1 base, with 10 bases between them. Germline values: CDR1 SGHRS, CDR2 YFSETQ. The CDR3 DNA reads as TGCGCCAGCAGCTGGGGGCCGGGGAACACTGAAGCTTTCTTT. Its protein product is CASSWGPGNTEAFF. The full variable domain, rest sourced from reference TRBV5-1 and TRBJ1-1, is KAGVTQTPRYLIKTRGQQVTLSCSPISGHRSVSWYQQTPGQGLQFLFEYFSETQRNKGNFPGRFSGRQFSNSRSEMNVSTLELGDSALYLCASSWGPGNTEAFFGQGTRLTVV.